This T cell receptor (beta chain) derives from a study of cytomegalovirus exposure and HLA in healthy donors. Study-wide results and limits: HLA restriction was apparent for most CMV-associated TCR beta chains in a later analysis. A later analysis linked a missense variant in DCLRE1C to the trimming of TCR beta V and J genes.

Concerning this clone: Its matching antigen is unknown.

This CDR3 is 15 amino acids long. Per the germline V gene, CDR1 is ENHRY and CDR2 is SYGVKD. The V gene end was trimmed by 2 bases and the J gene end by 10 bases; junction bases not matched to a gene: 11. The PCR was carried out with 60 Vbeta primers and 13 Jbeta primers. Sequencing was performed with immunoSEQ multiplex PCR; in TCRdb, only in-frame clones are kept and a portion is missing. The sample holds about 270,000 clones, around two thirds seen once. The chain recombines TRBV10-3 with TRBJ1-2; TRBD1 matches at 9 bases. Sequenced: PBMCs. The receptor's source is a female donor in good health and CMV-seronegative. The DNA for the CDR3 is TGTGCCATCAGTGAGGTTTTGGGACAGGGCGAGGCCTACACCTTC. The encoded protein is CAISEVLGQGEAYTF.